This T cell receptor (beta chain) appears in the sequencing data of a study of blood T cell repertoires in COVID-19 (dated by TCRdb to the early 2020s). Notes on the research overall: Collaborator samples came from the United States, Italy and Spain and covered acute and convalescent phases of COVID-19. Where available, HLA class I and class II types were obtained from metadata supplied by the sample provider rather than from assay-based typing. A de-identified subject ID, COVID-19 status, age in years and sex were almost always included in the sample metadata. The prospective study material was composed of cDNA or gDNA derived from T cells, B-cell-depleted T cells, or PBMCs. The dataset comprised deeply sampled blood TCRbeta repertoires from subjects exposed to, actively infected with, or recovered from COVID-19. The repertoires were made available in a free public database intended to serve as a resource for research on the immune response to SARS-CoV-2. Samples were obtained from the ongoing ImmuneRACE study (first 160 participants) and from roughly 1,300 subjects provided by 6 global collaborators.

The germline V gene supplies CDR1 KGHDR and CDR2 SFDVKD. V is shortened by 4 bases, J by 5 bases, and the region joining them spans 16 bases. Including cysteine and phenylalanine, the CDR3 has 15 amino acids. Left in the record is the CDR3 DNA by itself, 45 bases read in frame from the first base. Findings and caveats that apply to the study as a whole: The quantity of clinical and demographic metadata differed by source and by participant and was supplied without curation.

The immunoSEQ Assay, a bias-controlled multiplex PCR, was used to amplify TCRbeta CDR3 regions from genomic DNA. From the authors' description of their analysis: The number of nucleated cells in each sample was estimated by amplification of reference gene primers within the assay. To quantify the absolute abundance of each unique TCRbeta CDR3 rearrangement, sequence reads were collapsed and filtered. Productive Simpson clonality was computed per sample as the square root of Simpson's diversity index over productive rearrangements. What TCRdb holds here is the immuneACCESS table cut down to in-frame rearrangements. Part of the clones is not present; checked against another copy, under half of the missing clones reflect an unresolved V gene, and the others are unexplained. The D gene and trimming were derived from the DNA, and the V and J assignments and clone size from that table. The sample includes about 250,000 clones, with 65% to 85% observed a single time. The leading ten clones occupy more than 6.5% of the sample.

About this clone: Its antigen target is currently unknown. Within one base of it there is no much larger clone, and no base qualities were kept.

The collaborating institutions used their own protocols to collect whole blood in K2EDTA tubes. Collaborator samples were shipped for TCRbeta analysis as frozen whole blood, isolated PBMCs, or DNA extracted from either sample type. The chain joins TRBV24-1 to TRBJ2-5, with TRBD2 perhaps the D gene, on 6 matching bases. This TCR was sampled from a man aged 40-49 years with active or convalescent COVID-19. Sequenced: peripheral blood. Read as DNA, the sequence is TGTGCCACCAGTGACCTGGAGGGAGGTGGGGAGACCCAGTACTTC. It codes for CATSDLEGGGETQYF.